This T cell receptor beta chain was captured by sequencing in a study of CD8 T cells in ankylosing spondylitis. Study-wide points: Relatively rare in peripheral blood, disease-linked clones were also CD8+. Significant enrichment of disease-linked clones was reportedly seen in matched ankylosing spondylitis synovial fluid.

To note about this clonotype: Its cognate antigen is unknown.

CDR3 length: 17 amino acids. V was clipped by 1 base and J by 7 bases, with 20 bases between them. Per germline, CDR1 MGHRA and CDR2 YSYEKL. MiXCR, run by TCRdb on the 5' RACE reads, gives a single entry per CDR3 protein. Of around 250,000 distinct CDR3 sequences in the sample, 15% to 20% are singletons; the top ten hold around 32%. Sequences were obtained from blood, either unsorted or a sorted T cell fraction (not recorded which). The sequence derives from a male donor with ankylosing spondylitis or in good health (not recorded which). This chain joins TRBV4-1 and TRBJ2-1; the D gene is possibly TRBD2 (6 bases). CDR3 DNA: TGCGCCAGCAGCCAAGGAGGCACGGCCTCGCGGGATAATGAGCAGTTCTTC. Translation: CASSQGGTASRDNEQFF.